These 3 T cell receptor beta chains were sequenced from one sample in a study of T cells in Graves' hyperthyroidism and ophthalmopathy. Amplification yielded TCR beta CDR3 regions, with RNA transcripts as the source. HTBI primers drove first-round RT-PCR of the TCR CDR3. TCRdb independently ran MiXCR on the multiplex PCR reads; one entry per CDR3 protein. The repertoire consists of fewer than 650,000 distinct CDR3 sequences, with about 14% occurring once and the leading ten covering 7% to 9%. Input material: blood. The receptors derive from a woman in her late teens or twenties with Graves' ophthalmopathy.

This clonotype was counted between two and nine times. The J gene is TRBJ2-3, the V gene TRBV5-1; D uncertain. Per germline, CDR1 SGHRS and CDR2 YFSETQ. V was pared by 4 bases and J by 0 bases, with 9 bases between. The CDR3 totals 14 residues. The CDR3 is CASSPLYSTDTQYF. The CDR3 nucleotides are TGCGCCAGCAGCCCCTTATATAGCACAGATACGCAGTATTTT.

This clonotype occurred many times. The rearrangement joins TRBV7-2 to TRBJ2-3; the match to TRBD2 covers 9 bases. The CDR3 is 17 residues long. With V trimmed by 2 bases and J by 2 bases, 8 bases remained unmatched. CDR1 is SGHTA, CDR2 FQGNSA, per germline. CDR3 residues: CASSLLPTSGLTDTQYF. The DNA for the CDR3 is TGTGCCAGCAGCTTATTACCCACTAGCGGGCTCACAGATACGCAGTATTTT.

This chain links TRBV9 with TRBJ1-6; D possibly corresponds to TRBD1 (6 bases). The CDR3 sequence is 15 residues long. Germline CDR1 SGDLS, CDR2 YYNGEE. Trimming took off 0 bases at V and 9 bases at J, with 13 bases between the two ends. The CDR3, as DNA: TGTGCCAGCAGCGTAGAAGGGGGAGGGGCTTCACCCCTCCACTTT. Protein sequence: CASSVEGGGASPLHF.